The 13 T cell receptor beta chains in this list originate from one sample, sequenced in a study of blood T cells in healthy people across ages. The use of a sample-barcoded 5' primer and a J-beta primer mix characterized a second PCR of about 7 to 12 cycles. TCRdb re-called the 5' RACE reads with MiXCR, one entry per CDR3 protein. The profile shows about 380,000 distinct CDR3 sequences, approximately 47% of them singletons. Material: blood. The source is a man aged 55 to 70 in good health.

This clonotype was recorded a few times. The J gene is TRBJ2-1, the V gene TRBV9; 9 bases match TRBD2. V lost 0 bases, J lost 3 bases, and 1 base stayed unmatched. The CDR3 sequence is 15 residues long. Germline V gives CDR1 SGDLS, CDR2 YYNGEE. DNA for the CDR3: TGTGCCAGCAGCGTAGGCGGGGGGGTCTACAATGAGCAGTTCTTC. Translating it yields CASSVGGGVYNEQFF.

This clonotype was observed a handful of times. The chain carries TRBV20-1 and TRBJ2-6; tentative D call: TRBD1 (6 bases). The germline V gene has CDR1 DFQATT and CDR2 SNEGSKA (reference sequence). With 2 bases removed from V and 1 base from J, the gap between germline ends came to 15 bases. The CDR3 is made up of 17 amino acids. CDR3 DNA sequence: TGCAGTGCTAGAAATAAGGACAGTTTATCTGGGGCCAACGTCCTGACTTTC. Protein: CSARNKDSLSGANVLTF.

With respect to this clonotype: Just one base apart from a much larger clone, this may be a read error. This chain connects TRBV24-1 to TRBJ2-5, with unresolved D. This CDR3 has 15 amino acids. The germline gives CDR1 KGHDR, CDR2 SFDVKD. CDR3 nucleotides: TGTGCCGCCAGTGATTTCGAACTCGGTGGGGAGACCCAGTACTTC. This sequence encodes CAASDFELGGETQYF.

The V call is TRBV6-5, the J call TRBJ2-3; TRBD1 is a possible D gene (5 bases). The CDR3 spans 14 residues. CDR1 MNHEY and CDR2 SVGAGI come from the germline V gene. V lost 4 bases and J 3 bases, leaving 11 bases between the germline ends. CDR3 loop: CASSSIRATDTQYF. Here the CDR3 DNA reads TGTGCCAGCAGTTCCATCAGGGCGACAGATACGCAGTATTTT.

About this clonotype: A much larger clone is a single base away; this may be a read error. The CDR3 protein is CAGSEASGGSYNEQYF. CDR3 coding DNA: TGTGCCGGCAGTGAAGCTAGCGGGGGGTCCTACAATGAGCAGTACTTC. V is TRBV6-1 and J is TRBJ2-7; 11 bases are shared with TRBD2. This CDR3 has 16 amino acids. Germline values: CDR1 MNHNS, CDR2 SASEGT.

This clonotype was seen only once. The chain links TRBV7-9 to TRBJ2-5; D possibly corresponds to TRBD2 (5 bases). V was cut by 1 base and J by 11 bases, with 17 bases left in between. This CDR3 contains 14 residues. Germline V gives CDR1 SEHNR, CDR2 FQNEAQ (reference sequence). The CDR3 sequence is CASSLGLSMSKQYF. In nucleotides, the CDR3 is TGTGCCAGCAGCTTAGGACTATCGATGTCCAAGCAGTACTTC.

This chain links TRBV29-1 with TRBJ2-1; 7 bases fit TRBD2. The CDR3 loop spans 12 amino acids. Germline CDR1 SQVTM, CDR2 ANQGSEA. The trim removed 7 bases at V and 12 bases at J, leaving 12 bases unmatched. CDR3 DNA sequence: TGCAGCGCCCGTCCCGCGGGAGTCTGGCAGTTCTTC. This encodes CSARPAGVWQFF.

In this sample, this clonotype turned up a few times. This chain links TRBV27 with TRBJ2-7; 10 bases align to TRBD2. Germline CDR1 reads MNHEY; CDR2 reads SMNVEV (reference sequence). The V segment lost 4 bases and the J segment 3 bases; nucleotides outside the gene matches: 6. This CDR3 region has 15 residues. CDR3 region: CASSSTLAGRYEQYF. CDR3 coding DNA: TGTGCCAGCAGTTCGACACTAGCGGGACGCTACGAGCAGTACTTC.

The J gene is TRBJ2-5, the V gene TRBV29-1; the D is unclear. V lost 4 bases and J lost 4, with 10 bases in between. The CDR3 sequence is 12 residues long. The germline gives CDR1 SQVTM, CDR2 ANQGSEA. Here the CDR3 reads CSVVQDRETQYF. For the CDR3, the DNA is TGCAGCGTTGTCCAGGACCGAGAGACCCAGTACTTC. The whole variable domain, remainder taken from reference TRBV29-1 and TRBJ2-5, is SAVISQKPSRDICQRGTSLTIQCQVDSQVTMMFWYRQQPGQSLTLIATANQGSEATYESGFVIDKFPISRPNLTFSTLTVSNMSPEDSSIYLCSVVQDRETQYFGPGTRLLVL.

V and J are TRBV15 and TRBJ2-1; D gene ambiguous. Trimming left V 1 base short and J 5 bases short, with 12 bases between. CDR1 LNHNV and CDR2 YYDKDF come from the germline V gene (reference sequence). CDR3 length: 15 amino acids. As DNA, the CDR3 is TGTGCCACCAGCAGAGTACTGGTACGCAACAATGAGCAGTTCTTC. Amino acid sequence: CATSRVLVRNNEQFF.

The chain links TRBV27 to TRBJ2-7; 9 positions match TRBD2. Germline CDR1 reads MNHEY; CDR2 reads SMNVEV (reference sequence). The CDR3 length is 16 residues. V was pared by 2 bases and J by 6 bases, with 11 bases of the junction left unmatched. CDR3 residues: CASSLLTSGRRSEQYF. In nucleotides, the CDR3 is TGTGCCAGCAGTTTACTGACGAGCGGGAGGAGATCCGAGCAGTACTTC.

The chain employs TRBV7-3 and TRBJ2-1; D assignment may be TRBD1 or TRBD2 (5 bases each). Germline lookup yields CDR1 SGHTA and CDR2 FQGTGA. The CDR3 has 13 amino acids. Deletions cut 3 bases from V and 13 bases from J, with 16 bases between. The CDR3: CASSFGTQETQFF. In DNA, the CDR3 is TGTGCCAGCAGCTTTGGGACCCAAGAGACCCAGTTCTTC.

J is TRBJ1-6 and V is TRBV2; D may be TRBD1 (6 bases). V gave up 1 base and J gave up 8 bases, with 12 bases separating them. The length of the CDR3 is 15 residues. Looked up from germline, CDR1 is SNHLY and CDR2 is FYNNEI. CDR3 DNA: TGTGCCAGCAGTGAAGAGGGGGTAGGTTATTCACCCCTCCACTTT. Translation gives CASSEEGVGYSPLHF.